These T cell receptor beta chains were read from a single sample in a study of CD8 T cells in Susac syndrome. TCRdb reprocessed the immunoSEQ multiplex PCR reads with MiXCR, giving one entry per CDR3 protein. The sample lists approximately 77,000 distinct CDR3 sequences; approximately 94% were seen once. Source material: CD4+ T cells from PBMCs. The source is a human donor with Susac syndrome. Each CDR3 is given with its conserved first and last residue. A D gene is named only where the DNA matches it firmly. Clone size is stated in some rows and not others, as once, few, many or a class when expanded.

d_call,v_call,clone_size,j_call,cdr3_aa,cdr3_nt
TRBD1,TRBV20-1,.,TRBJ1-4,CSASRQGKGNEKLFF,TGCAGTGCTAGCCGACAGGGGAAGGGTAATGAAAAACTGTTTTTT
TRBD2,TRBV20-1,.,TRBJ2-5,CSARDPPGGLAGLETQYF,TGCAGTGCTAGAGACCCCCCTGGAGGACTAGCGGGACTGGAGACCCAGTACTTC
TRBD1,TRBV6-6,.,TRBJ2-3,CASRLTGPTTDTQYF,TGTGCCAGCAGGTTGACAGGGCCCACCACAGATACGCAGTATTTT
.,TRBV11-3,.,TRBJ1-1,CASSLGGESNTEAFF,TGTGCCAGCAGCTTAGGAGGGGAATCGAACACTGAAGCTTTCTTT
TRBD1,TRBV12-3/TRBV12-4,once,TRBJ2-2,CASSPGQGTTGELFF,TGTGCCAGCAGTCCTGGACAGGGTACGACCGGGGAGCTGTTTTTT
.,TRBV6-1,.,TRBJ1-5,CASSESDADGQPQHF,TGTGCCAGCAGTGAATCAGATGCCGACGGTCAGCCCCAGCATTTT
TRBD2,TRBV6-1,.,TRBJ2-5,CASSSLAGGNRETQYF,TGTGCCAGCAGCTCACTAGCGGGAGGTAACAGAGAGACCCAGTACTTC
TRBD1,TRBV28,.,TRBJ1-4,CATLPGQPNEKLFF,TGTGCCACGTTACCGGGACAGCCGAATGAAAAACTGTTTTTT
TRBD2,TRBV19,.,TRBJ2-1,CASSASGPYNEQFF,TGTGCCAGTTCAGCTAGCGGACCCTACAATGAGCAGTTCTTC
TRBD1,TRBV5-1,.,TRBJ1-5,CASSFRGPQPQHF,TGCGCCAGCAGCTTCAGGGGGCCTCAGCCCCAGCATTTT
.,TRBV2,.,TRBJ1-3,CASSEGGKSGNTIYF,TGTGCCAGCAGTGAAGGGGGGAAAAGTGGAAACACCATATATTTT
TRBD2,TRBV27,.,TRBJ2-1,CASSDLTSGRVADEQFF,TGTGCCAGCAGTGACCTGACTAGCGGGAGGGTTGCGGATGAGCAGTTCTTC
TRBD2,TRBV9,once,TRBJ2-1,CASSATGLERDEQFF,TGTGCCAGCAGCGCGACGGGACTAGAGAGGGATGAGCAGTTCTTC